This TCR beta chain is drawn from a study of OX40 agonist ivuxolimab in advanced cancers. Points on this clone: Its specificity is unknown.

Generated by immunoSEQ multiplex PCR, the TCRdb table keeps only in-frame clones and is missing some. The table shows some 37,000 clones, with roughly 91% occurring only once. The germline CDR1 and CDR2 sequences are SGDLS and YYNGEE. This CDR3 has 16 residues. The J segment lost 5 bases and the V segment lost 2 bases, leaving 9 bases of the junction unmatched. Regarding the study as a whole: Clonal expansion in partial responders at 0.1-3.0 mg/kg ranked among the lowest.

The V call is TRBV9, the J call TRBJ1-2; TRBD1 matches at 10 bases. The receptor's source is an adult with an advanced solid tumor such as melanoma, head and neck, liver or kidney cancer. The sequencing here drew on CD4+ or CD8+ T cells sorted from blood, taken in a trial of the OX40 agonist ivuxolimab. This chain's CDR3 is CASSVRTGGNYYGYTF. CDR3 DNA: TGTGCCAGCAGCGTTAGGACAGGGGGTAATTATTATGGCTACACCTTC. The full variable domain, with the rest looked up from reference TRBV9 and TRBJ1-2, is DSGVTQTPKHLITATGQRVTLRCSPRSGDLSVYWYQQSLDQGLQFLIQYYNGEERAKGNILERFSAQQFPDLHSELNLSSLELGDSALYFCASSVRTGGNYYGYTFGSGTRLTVV.